This TCR beta chain was captured in a study of T-cell reconstitution after alpha-beta-depleted transplantation in children. The TCRbeta library was prepared with unique molecular identifiers. Each CDR3 protein is one row after TCRdb ran MiXCR on the PCR reads. The table shows around 200,000 distinct CDR3 sequences, with about a sixth occurring only once. In this sample, this clonotype turned up a few times. Antigen specificity is unknown. General study results and limits: Some patients' high day-60 TCRbeta diversity was attributed to recipient cells surviving conditioning.

The CDR3 extends over 16 amino acids. V lost 5 bases, J lost 1 base, and 8 bases stayed unmatched. Germline V lookup: CDR1 LNHDA, CDR2 SQIVND (reference sequence). Sequencing was performed on PBMCs, mostly from graft donor cells, taken 360 days after TCRalphabeta/CD19-depleted stem cell transplant. The chain is built from TRBV19 and TRBJ2-1, with 7 bases fitting TRBD2. This TCR came from a male patient between 2 and 10 years old who had a stem cell transplant for acute lymphoblastic leukemia, so the T cells may come from the graft donor. The CDR3 loop reads CASSHSGPSSYNEQFF. The DNA of the CDR3 is TGTGCCAGTAGTCATAGCGGGCCCTCTTCCTACAATGAGCAGTTCTTC.